A single sample is the source of the 29 T cell receptor beta chains below, sequenced in a study of blood T cell repertoires in COVID-19. Using immunoSEQ multiplex PCR, the repertoire was profiled, and TCRdb retains in-frame clones only, with some absent. The sample lists just over 650,000 clones; 70% to 90% were seen once. The sample was peripheral blood. The receptors here all came from a woman in her late teens or twenties with acute or convalescent COVID-19.

The chain recombines TRBV4-1 with TRBJ1-3, with D maybe TRBD1 (5 bases). The germline V and J ends were trimmed by 4 bases and 0 bases, with 16 bases remaining between them. The CDR3 spans 17 residues. Germline V CDR1 and CDR2: MGHRA, YSYEKL. CDR3 bases: TGCGCCAGCAGCCGGGGCTCTCCATCTTCCTCTGGAAACACCATATATTTT. It is translated as CASSRGSPSSSGNTIYF.

The chain carries TRBV7-2 and TRBJ1-1; D is uncertain. The CDR3 consists of 14 residues. In germline, CDR1 is SGHTA, CDR2 FQGNSA. V shed 3 bases and J shed 3 bases, with 11 bases lying between them. As DNA, the CDR3 is TGTGCCAGCAGCTTCCATCCCGGGGACACTGAAGCTTTCTTT. It codes for CASSFHPGDTEAFF. Full variable domain (remainder filled in from reference TRBV7-2 and TRBJ1-1): GAGVSQSPSNKVTEKGKDVELRCDPISGHTALYWYRQSLGQGLEFLIYFQGNSAPDKSGLPSDRFSAERTGGSVSTLTIQRTQQEDSAVYLCASSFHPGDTEAFFGQGTRLTVV.

The gene calls are TRBV5-5 and TRBJ2-7; 8 bases agree with TRBD2. J lost 4 bases, V lost 3 bases, and 9 bases had no gene match. The CDR3 covers 15 residues. Germline V CDR1 and CDR2: SGHKS, YYEKEE (reference sequence). The CDR3 here is CASSSPGRAKYEQYF. The CDR3 DNA reads as TGTGCCAGCAGCTCACCCGGGAGGGCAAAGTACGAGCAGTACTTC.

V is TRBV5-1 and J is TRBJ1-2, with D uncertain. CDR1 and CDR2 from the germline V gene are SGHRS and YFSETQ. Between the trimmed V and J ends, which lost 0 bases and 4 bases, there was a span of 13 bases. The CDR3 length is 15 residues. CDR3 nucleotide sequence: TGCGCCAGCAGCTTGGATGTGGGCAGAAGCTATGGCTACACCTTC. This encodes CASSLDVGRSYGYTF.

This clone appeared once. CDR3 residues: CASSVVSGPPEEQYF. In DNA form, the CDR3 reads TGTGCCAGCAGCGTAGTCAGCGGGCCCCCTGAGGAGCAGTACTTC. V and J are TRBV9 and TRBJ2-7, with D possibly matching TRBD2 (6 bases). Trimming pared 0 bases from V and 7 bases from J, leaving 17 bases between. Germline CDR1 is SGDLS and CDR2 is YYNGEE. CDR3 size: 15 residues. Looking up the rest from reference TRBV9 and TRBJ2-7 gives the full variable domain: DSGVTQTPKHLITATGQRVTLRCSPRSGDLSVYWYQQSLDQGLQFLIQYYNGEERAKGNILERFSAQQFPDLHSELNLSSLELGDSALYFCASSVVSGPPEEQYFGPGTRLTVT.

The chain has TRBV6-5 and TRBJ2-3; TRBD2 is a possible D gene (5 bases). Germline CDR1 MNHEY, CDR2 SVGAGI. The CDR3 is 12 amino acids. Trimming shortened V by 2 bases and J by 11 bases, and 11 bases separated the two germline ends. The CDR3 nucleotides read TGTGCCAGCAGTTACCGACCCGGGGAGCAGTATTTT. Translation: CASSYRPGEQYF.

The chain uses TRBV2 and TRBJ2-7; maybe TRBD1 (5 bases). Trimming took off 11 bases at V and 5 bases at J, with 16 bases between the two ends. This CDR3 region has 12 residues. CDR1 and CDR2 (germline): SNHLY, FYNNEI. The CDR3 sequence: CASQRGSHEQYF. For the CDR3, the DNA is TGTGCCTCCCAAAGGGGTTCCCACGAGCAGTACTTC.

The chain uses TRBV30 and TRBJ1-6; no clear D gene. The CDR3 spans 13 residues. Germline V gene lookup returns CDR1 GTSNPN and CDR2 SVGIG (reference sequence). The ends were cut back, 3 bases at V and 2 bases at J, with 5 bases in the middle. CDR3 residues: CAWRNTYNSPLHF. The CDR3 nucleotides read TGTGCCTGGAGAAACACCTATAATTCACCCCTCCACTTT.

The rearrangement joins TRBV4-1 to TRBJ1-1; tentative D call: TRBD1 (5 bases). Germline V gene data show CDR1 as MGHRA and CDR2 as YSYEKL. V lost 4 bases, J lost 3 bases, and 18 bases lay in between. This CDR3 has 16 residues. This chain's CDR3 is CASSPYSGVGDTEAFF. The CDR3 DNA reads TGCGCCAGCAGCCCCTATTCGGGGGTGGGGGACACTGAAGCTTTCTTT.

The chain links TRBV5-5 to TRBJ1-2; tentatively, D is TRBD1 (5 bases). Trimming took 0 bases from V and 4 from J, leaving 7 bases between them. Germline loops: CDR1 SGHKS, CDR2 YYEKEE (reference sequence). The CDR3 has 13 residues. CDR3 nucleotide sequence: TGTGCCAGCAGCTTGGGACAGCTCTATGGCTACACCTTC. It translates to CASSLGQLYGYTF. Looking up the rest from reference TRBV5-5 and TRBJ1-2 gives the full variable domain: DAGVTQSPTHLIKTRGQQVTLRCSPISGHKSVSWYQQVLGQGPQFIFQYYEKEERGRGNFPDRFSARQFPNYSSELNVNALLLGDSALYLCASSLGQLYGYTFGSGTRLTVV.

The gene calls are TRBV10-3 and TRBJ1-2; 7 bases line up with TRBD1. V lost 6 bases and J lost 6; bases outside the gene matches: 4. Germline-derived CDR1 and CDR2 are ENHRY and SYGVKD. The CDR3 is 12 residues long. Here the CDR3 DNA reads TGTGCCATCAGCCCGACAGGGAATGGCTACACCTTC. Translated: CAISPTGNGYTF.

The genes are TRBV14 and TRBJ1-1; D is possibly TRBD1 (6 bases). V lost 5 bases and J 0 bases, leaving 13 bases between the germline ends. Germline loops: CDR1 SGHDN, CDR2 FVKESK. This CDR3 has 15 residues. CDR3 nucleotide sequence: TGTGCCAGCAGCTCCCAGGGACACCTGAACACTGAAGCTTTCTTT. It specifies CASSSQGHLNTEAFF.

In this sample, this clone turned up once. The V call is TRBV18, the J call TRBJ1-3, with 7 bases aligning to TRBD1. V trimming: 3 bases; J trimming: 0 bases; junction bases outside the gene matches: 5. CDR1 is KGHSH, CDR2 LQKENI, per germline. The CDR3 has 16 amino acids. This CDR3 is CASSPLDRSSGNTIYF. DNA of the CDR3: TGTGCCAGCTCACCCTTGGACAGGAGCTCTGGAAACACCATATATTTT.

The V call is TRBV5-4, the J call TRBJ1-2; TRBD1 is a possible D gene (6 bases). In germline, CDR1 is SGHNT, CDR2 YYREEE (reference sequence). The CDR3 is 13 residues long. Between the trimmed V and J ends, which lost 6 bases and 4 bases, there was a span of 13 bases. In nucleotides, the CDR3 is TGTGCCAGCAAGTTAACAGGGATCTATGGCTACACCTTC. It codes for CASKLTGIYGYTF.

The genes are TRBV3-1 (or the pseudogene TRBV3-2) and TRBJ1-5; tentatively, D is TRBD1 (5 bases). Germline V gives CDR1 LGHDT, CDR2 YNNKEL (reference sequence). The CDR3 is 14 amino acids. V was cut by 5 bases and J by 2 bases, with 10 bases left in between. The CDR3 spells CASSAGTRNQPQHF. For the CDR3, the DNA is TGTGCCAGCAGCGCAGGGACTCGCAATCAGCCCCAGCATTTT.

The chain combines TRBV27 with TRBJ1-5; D is possibly TRBD1 (6 bases). Trimming left V 5 bases short and J 3 bases short, with 11 bases between. The CDR3 has 14 residues. Per the germline V gene, CDR1 is MNHEY and CDR2 is SMNVEV (reference sequence). In DNA form, the CDR3 reads TGTGCCAGCAGTCCTGGACAGTCCAATCAGCCCCAGCATTTT. This encodes CASSPGQSNQPQHF.

This chain connects TRBV13 to TRBJ1-3; TRBD1 is a possible D gene (5 bases). Germline V gene sequence: CDR1 PRHDT, CDR2 FYEKMQ (reference sequence). V dropped 7 bases and J dropped 0 bases, with 19 bases sitting between them. The CDR3 has 17 amino acids. CDR3 nucleotides: TGTGCCAGCACGGGGACGGCAGCGGGGTACTCTGGAAACACCATATATTTT. Protein product: CASTGTAAGYSGNTIYF.

The rearrangement joins TRBV14 to TRBJ1-6; D is ambiguous. Trimming pared 0 bases from V and 0 bases from J, leaving 6 bases between. The CDR3 runs to 16 residues. Germline CDR1 SGHDN, CDR2 FVKESK. The CDR3, as DNA: TGTGCCAGCAGCCAAGATTCGCGCTCCTATAATTCACCCCTCCACTTT. This encodes CASSQDSRSYNSPLHF.

The genes are TRBV12-2 and TRBJ1-1. TRBV12-2 is a known pseudogene. The CDR3 is 12 amino acids. In nucleotides, the CDR3 is TGTGCAAGTCGCCCGGACGATTCTGAGGGTTTCTTT. It yields the protein CASRPDDSEGFF.

V gene TRBV9 combines with J gene TRBJ1-2; weak D call: TRBD1 (5 bases). CDR3 length: 15 amino acids. The germline V gene has CDR1 SGDLS and CDR2 YYNGEE. The V end lost 4 bases, the J end lost 0 bases, and 13 bases lay between the germline ends. CDR3 nucleotide sequence: TGTGCCAGCAGCCCATTCCAGGGATCTAACTATGGCTACACCTTC. Translating it yields CASSPFQGSNYGYTF.

The chain links TRBV3-1 (or the pseudogene TRBV3-2) to TRBJ1-2; 8 bases are a match to TRBD1. The germline V gene has CDR1 LGHDT and CDR2 YNNKEL (reference sequence). With 3 bases clipped from V and 6 bases from J, the junction kept 9 bases outside the gene matches. CDR3 size: 15 residues. CDR3 amino acids: CASSHPGQGPDGYTF. The CDR3 DNA reads TGTGCCAGCAGCCACCCCGGACAGGGACCCGATGGCTACACCTTC.

This clone was picked up one time. This chain links TRBV28 with TRBJ2-1, with TRBD2 identical over 8 bases. CDR1 is MDHEN, CDR2 SYDVKM, per germline. The CDR3 is 14 amino acids. The V and J ends lost 7 bases and 7 bases, in that order; junction bases with no gene match: 9. The CDR3 protein is CASTGGARTNEQFF. CDR3 in DNA: TGTGCCAGCACCGGGGGGGCACGAACTAATGAGCAGTTCTTC.

The chain is built from TRBV5-1 and TRBJ1-1; 8 nucleotides align to TRBD1. The CDR3 is made up of 15 amino acids. The junction had 6 bases not matched to a gene; V was cut back by 4 bases and J by 1 base. Per the germline V gene, CDR1 is SGHRS and CDR2 is YFSETQ. The CDR3 nucleotides read TGCGCCAGCAGCCTAACGACAGGGGAGAACACTGAAGCTTTCTTT. Protein product: CASSLTTGENTEAFF.

This clone came up once. The limits of the CDR3 on the DNA are not certain, so only TCRdb's listed CDR3 is given. The chain is built from TRBV21-1 and TRBJ2-2; TRBD1 is the table's D call and was not checked against the DNA. TRBV21-1 is a known pseudogene. The length of the CDR3 is 16 amino acids, counting both ends. The CDR3 spells CASSKVGQGNTGELFF.

The chain uses TRBV6-2 or TRBV6-3 and TRBJ2-7, with 8 bases identical to TRBD1. The V gene's germline CDR1 is MNHEY and CDR2 SVGEGT. There are 18 residues in the CDR3. Trimming removed 2 bases from V and 4 bases from J; junction bases left unmatched: 16. The CDR3 loop is CASSYPRTGWYAVYEQYF. In DNA, the CDR3 is TGTGCCAGCAGTTACCCACGGACAGGGTGGTATGCTGTGTACGAGCAGTACTTC.

CDR3 amino acids: CASSQDLDSYEQYF. In DNA form, the CDR3 reads TGTGCCAGCAGCCAAGATTTAGACTCCTACGAGCAGTACTTC. The chain uses TRBV14 and TRBJ2-7; D not certain. This CDR3 is built from 14 residues. The V and J ends lost 0 bases and 0 bases respectively, with 6 bases between them. The V gene's germline CDR1 is SGHDN and CDR2 FVKESK.

The rearrangement joins TRBV4-1 to TRBJ1-3; D ambiguous. The CDR3 totals 16 residues. Germline V CDR1 and CDR2: MGHRA, YSYEKL. V was clipped by 1 base and J by 0 bases, with 10 bases between them. CDR3 protein: CASSQVRLNSGNTIYF. The CDR3 DNA reads TGCGCCAGCAGCCAAGTGCGGCTTAACTCTGGAAACACCATATATTTT.

The gene calls are TRBV29-1 and TRBJ2-7; no clear D gene. The CDR3 length is 11 residues. The ends were cut back, 4 bases at V and 3 bases at J, with 7 bases in the middle. Germline CDR1 and CDR2: SQVTM and ANQGSEA. Here the CDR3 reads CSVGDSYEQYF. CDR3 bases: TGCAGCGTTGGAGATAGCTACGAGCAGTACTTC.

The chain links TRBV6-5 to TRBJ1-2; no firm D call. Germline CDR1 and CDR2: MNHEY and SVGAGI. CDR3 length equals 15 residues. Trimming cost V 5 bases and J 3 bases, with 16 bases left between them. This CDR3 is CASSPLGSRDYGYTF. The CDR3 region has the DNA TGTGCCAGCAGTCCCCTCGGGAGTAGGGACTATGGCTACACCTTC.